The following is a T cell receptor (beta chain) sequence with its context. Its antigen is as yet unknown. The data belong to a study of T-cell memory formation after mild COVID-19. Notes on the study in general: Contracting clones, day 15 to 85, had balanced CD4/CD8, and later expanders favored CD4+. Some clones that responded were present in memory (sampled pre-infection), which suggests cross-reactive memory joined.

Using constant-segment primers, 5'RACE produced TCR alpha and TCR beta cDNA libraries carrying sample barcodes and UMIs. TCRdb re-called the 5' RACE reads with MiXCR, one entry per CDR3 protein. The sample records approximately 300,000 distinct CDR3 sequences, roughly 15% being singletons. This CDR3 is 15 amino acids long. Trimming took off 2 bases at V and 0 bases at J, with 9 bases between the two ends. Sequencing was performed on PBMCs or a T cell subset sorted from them (not recorded which). This chain uses TRBV12-3 or TRBV12-4 with TRBJ2-3, with D hard to call. This clonotype was obtained from a man between 18 and 29 years old who had mild COVID-19 (a few samples of this study predate the infection). Cell type and time point are not known. The CDR3 is CASSLPGTSTDTQYF. DNA of the CDR3: TGTGCCAGCAGTTTACCAGGTACTAGCACAGATACGCAGTATTTT.